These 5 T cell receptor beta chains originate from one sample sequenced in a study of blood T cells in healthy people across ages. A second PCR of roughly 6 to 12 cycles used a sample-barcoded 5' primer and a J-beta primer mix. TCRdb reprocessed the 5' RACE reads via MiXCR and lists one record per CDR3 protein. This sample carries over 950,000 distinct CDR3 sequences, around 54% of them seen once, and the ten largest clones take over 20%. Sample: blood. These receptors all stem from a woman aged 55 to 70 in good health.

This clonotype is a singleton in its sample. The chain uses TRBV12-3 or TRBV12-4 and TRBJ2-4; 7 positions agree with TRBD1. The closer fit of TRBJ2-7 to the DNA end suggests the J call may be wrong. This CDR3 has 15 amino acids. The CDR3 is CASRSTGEPSSEQYF. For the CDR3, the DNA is TGTGCCAGCAGGTCCACAGGGGAACCTTCTTCCGAGCAGTACTTC.

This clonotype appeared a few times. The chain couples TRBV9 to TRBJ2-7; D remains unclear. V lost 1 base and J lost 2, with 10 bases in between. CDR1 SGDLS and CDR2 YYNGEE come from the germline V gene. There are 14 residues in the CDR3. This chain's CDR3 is CASSVHEGPYEQYF. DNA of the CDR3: TGTGCCAGCAGCGTACATGAAGGGCCCTACGAGCAGTACTTC. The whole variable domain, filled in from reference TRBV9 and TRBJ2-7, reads DSGVTQTPKHLITATGQRVTLRCSPRSGDLSVYWYQQSLDQGLQFLIQYYNGEERAKGNILERFSAQQFPDLHSELNLSSLELGDSALYFCASSVHEGPYEQYFGPGTRLTVT.

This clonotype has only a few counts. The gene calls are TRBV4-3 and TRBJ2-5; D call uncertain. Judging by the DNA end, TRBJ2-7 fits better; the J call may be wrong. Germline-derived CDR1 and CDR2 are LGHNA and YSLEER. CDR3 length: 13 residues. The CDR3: CASSQGTRGEQYF. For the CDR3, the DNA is TGCGCCAGCAGCCAAGGGACCCGAGGCGAGCAGTACTTC.

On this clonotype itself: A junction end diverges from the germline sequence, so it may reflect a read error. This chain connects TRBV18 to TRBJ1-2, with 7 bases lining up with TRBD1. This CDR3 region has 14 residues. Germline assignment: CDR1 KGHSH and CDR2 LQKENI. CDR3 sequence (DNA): TGTACCAGCTCACCAAGCAGGGGGGGAGATGGCTACACCTTC. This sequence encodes CTSSPSRGGDGYTF.

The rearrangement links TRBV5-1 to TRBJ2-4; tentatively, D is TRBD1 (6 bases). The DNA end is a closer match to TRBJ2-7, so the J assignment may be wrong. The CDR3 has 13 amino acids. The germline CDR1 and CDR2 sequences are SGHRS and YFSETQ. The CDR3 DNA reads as TGCGCCAGCAGCACGGGACACCTCTACGAGCAGTACTTC. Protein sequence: CASSTGHLYEQYF.